These 23 T cell receptor beta chains were sequenced from one sample in a study of response to subunit inactivated influenza vaccine. TCRdb independently ran MiXCR on the RT-PCR reads; one entry per CDR3 protein. The sample has about 520,000 distinct CDR3 sequences, 6.5% to 8% seen once. Material: PBMCs from blood, obtained less than 30 months after vaccination. The receptors were gathered from a man in his fifties or sixties who received an inactivated influenza vaccine.

This clonotype has just a few counts. This chain's CDR3 is CASSEEGRTSGRVDEQFF. The CDR3 DNA reads TGTGCCAGCAGTGAAGAGGGAAGGACTAGCGGGAGGGTTGATGAGCAGTTCTTC. The genes are TRBV6-1 and TRBJ2-1; 15 bases align to TRBD2. CDR3 length: 18 amino acids. Germline V CDR1 and CDR2: MNHNS, SASEGT. J gave up 8 bases and V 1 base, and 9 bases lay outside the gene matches.

The chain joins TRBV10-3 to TRBJ2-1; D not resolved. The germline V gene encodes CDR1 ENHRY and CDR2 SYGVKD. Trimming stripped 10 bases from V and 5 bases from J, with 9 bases between. This CDR3 is 11 amino acids long. CDR3 residues: CATYGDNEQFF. The CDR3 DNA sequence: TGTGCCACCTATGGAGACAATGAGCAGTTCTTC.

This clonotype was detected many times. The chain has TRBV7-3 and TRBJ2-1; tentatively, D is TRBD2 (6 bases). The CDR3 consists of 13 residues. Deletions cut 5 bases from V and 4 bases from J, with 9 bases between. The germline V gene encodes CDR1 SGHTA and CDR2 FQGTGA. CDR3 amino acids: CASSAGRYNEQFF. CDR3 bases: TGTGCCAGCAGCGCGGGAAGATACAATGAGCAGTTCTTC.

This chain joins TRBV24-1 and TRBJ2-2; 8 bases agree with TRBD1. The CDR3 spans 16 residues. The ends lost 7 bases at V and 4 bases at J; junction bases unmatched: 10. Germline CDR1 is KGHDR and CDR2 is SFDVKD. The CDR3 sequence: CATSPRGTGVTGELFF. The CDR3 DNA is TGTGCCACCAGCCCCCGCGGGACAGGTGTCACCGGGGAGCTGTTTTTT.

V gene TRBV3-1 combines with J gene TRBJ2-3; 10 positions match TRBD2. The germline V gene encodes CDR1 LGHDT and CDR2 YNNKEL (reference sequence). V shed 0 bases, J shed 1 base, and the junction held 7 bases outside the gene matches. The CDR3 sequence is 18 residues long. CDR3 in amino acids: CASSQDLSSGRGTDTQYF. The CDR3 coding sequence is TGTGCCAGCAGCCAAGATCTTTCCAGCGGGAGGGGCACAGATACGCAGTATTTT.

Ten or more counts support this clonotype. This chain joins TRBV10-2 and TRBJ2-1, with 8 bases aligning to TRBD1. Trimming cost V 0 bases and J 7 bases; bases outside gene matches: 5. The CDR3 is made up of 15 amino acids. CDR1 is WSHSY, CDR2 SAAADI, per germline. CDR3 in amino acids: CASSESQGARNEQFF. The CDR3 coding sequence is TGCGCCAGCAGTGAGTCCCAGGGGGCCAGGAATGAGCAGTTCTTC.

The chain employs TRBV18 and TRBJ2-7, with a possible D match to TRBD1 (5 bases). Germline CDR1 and CDR2: KGHSH and LQKENI. CDR3 length: 12 residues. Trimming stripped 0 bases from V and 8 bases from J, with 8 bases between. The CDR3 loop is CASSPPGAKQYF. DNA for the CDR3: TGTGCCAGCTCACCACCTGGGGCTAAGCAGTACTTC.

This clonotype appeared once. The chain recombines TRBV19 with TRBJ1-1; D gene ambiguous. The V end lost 2 bases, the J end lost 3 bases, and 10 bases lay between the germline ends. The CDR3 sequence is 14 residues long. Germline CDR1 is LNHDA and CDR2 is SQIVND (reference sequence). CDR3 sequence (DNA): TGTGCCAGTAGTATACGGCGCTCGGACACTGAAGCTTTCTTT. Translated: CASSIRRSDTEAFF.

The V and J genes are TRBV24-1 and TRBJ2-3, with D unclear. V was cut by 5 bases and J by 6 bases, with 17 bases left in between. This CDR3 comprises 15 residues. Germline V CDR1 and CDR2: KGHDR, SFDVKD. The CDR3 DNA follows: TGTGCCACCAGTGCCCCCGGTCAAACGAGGGATACGCAGTATTTT. Protein product: CATSAPGQTRDTQYF.

The V and J genes are TRBV20-1 and TRBJ2-1; 9 nucleotides agree with TRBD2. Trimming removed 8 bases from V and 0 bases from J; junction bases left unmatched: 14. Germline V gene sequence: CDR1 DFQATT, CDR2 SNEGSKA (reference sequence). CDR3 length: 17 residues. The CDR3 DNA reads as TGCAGTACCCCCGGGGCGGGGGGGACCTTCTCCTACAATGAGCAGTTCTTC. This gives the protein CSTPGAGGTFSYNEQFF.

The chain recombines TRBV5-6 with TRBJ2-7; D is uncertain. V was shortened by 1 base and J by 1 base, with 15 bases between the two germline ends. The CDR3 length is 16 residues. Germline CDR1 and CDR2: SGHDT and YYEEEE. The CDR3 region has the DNA TGTGCCAGCAGCTTGCGCCGGATTCACGGGTCCTACGAGCAGTACTTC. This gives the protein CASSLRRIHGSYEQYF. Using reference TRBV5-6 and TRBJ2-7 for the parts outside the CDR3, the full variable domain is DAGVTQSPTHLIKTRGQQVTLRCSPKSGHDTVSWYQQALGQGPQFIFQYYEEEERQRGNFPDRFSGHQFPNYSSELNVNALLLGDSALYLCASSLRRIHGSYEQYFGPGTRLTVT.

In its sample, this clonotype was seen many times. The chain links TRBV5-1 to TRBJ2-7, with 9 bases matching TRBD1. V trimming: 4 bases; J trimming: 5 bases; junction bases outside the gene matches: 10. The CDR3 contains 15 residues. Germline V gene data show CDR1 as SGHRS and CDR2 as YFSETQ. The CDR3 loop reads CASSPRTGAVNEQYF. The CDR3, as DNA: TGCGCCAGCAGCCCAAGGACAGGGGCGGTCAACGAGCAGTACTTC.

There are a few counts of this clonotype. This rearrangement joins TRBV2 to TRBJ2-7; D possibly corresponds to TRBD1 (6 bases). Trimming cost V 6 bases and J 8 bases, with 20 bases left between them. The germline V gene has CDR1 SNHLY and CDR2 FYNNEI. There are 14 residues in the CDR3. The CDR3 here is CASRGDTAGAQQYF. The CDR3 coding sequence is TGTGCCAGCAGGGGGGACACCGCCGGTGCCCAGCAGTACTTC.

This clonotype was detected only a few times. V gene TRBV6-1 combines with J gene TRBJ2-7, with 10 positions matching TRBD1. The length of the CDR3 is 13 residues. Unmatched junction bases numbered 7, after V lost 10 bases and J lost 4 bases. In germline, CDR1 is MNHNS, CDR2 SASEGT. CDR3 sequence reads: CATAGTGEYEQYF. The CDR3 nucleotides are TGTGCCACCGCCGGGACAGGGGAGTACGAGCAGTACTTC.

This chain joins TRBV7-8 and TRBJ2-3; D perhaps matches TRBD2 (6 bases). CDR3 size: 15 residues. Trimming shortened V by 0 bases and J by 3 bases, and 10 bases separated the two germline ends. CDR1 SGHVS and CDR2 FQNEAQ come from the germline V gene. The CDR3 region has the DNA TGTGCCAGCAGCTTAGCGCTCCTAGCGACAGATACGCAGTATTTT. Its translation: CASSLALLATDTQYF. Supplemented by reference TRBV7-8 and TRBJ2-3, the full variable domain reads GAGVSQSPRYKVAKRGQDVALRCDPISGHVSLFWYQQALGQGPEFLTYFQNEAQLDKSGLPSDRFFAERPEGSVSTLKIQRTQQEDSAVYLCASSLALLATDTQYFGPGTRLTVL.

The rearrangement uses TRBV20-1 and TRBJ1-1; D unresolved. Germline V lookup: CDR1 DFQATT, CDR2 SNEGSKA (reference sequence). Trimming removed 2 bases at V and 3 bases at J, with 16 bases between. The CDR3 contains 15 residues. CDR3 coding DNA: TGCAGTGCTAGACCCCCCGTGAGAACGTACACTGAAGCTTTCTTT. The encoded protein is CSARPPVRTYTEAFF.

This clonotype was counted between two and nine times. The J gene is TRBJ2-7, the V gene TRBV6-5, with D unclear. CDR1 is MNHEY, CDR2 SVGAGI, per germline. Trimming removed 3 bases at V and 1 base at J, with 10 bases between. The CDR3 runs 14 residues. CDR3 residues: CASSYRASSYEQYF. For the CDR3, the DNA is TGTGCCAGCAGTTATCGTGCCAGTTCCTACGAGCAGTACTTC.

This sequence joins TRBV20-1 and TRBJ1-4; TRBD1 matches 8 bases. The CDR3 covers 15 residues. Germline V gene data show CDR1 as DFQATT and CDR2 as SNEGSKA (reference sequence). The junction had 12 bases not matched to a gene; V was cut back by 5 bases and J by 7 bases. CDR3 nucleotides: TGCAGTGCTCCTGTCCGACAGGGGATACGTGAAAAACTGTTTTTT. Translated, it gives CSAPVRQGIREKLFF.

The genes are TRBV12-3 or TRBV12-4 and TRBJ2-2, with 9 bases that match TRBD1. J gave up 5 bases and V 7 bases, and 11 bases lay outside the gene matches. The CDR3 is 16 amino acids. CDR3 in amino acids: CASTTPGQGVTGELFF. As DNA, the CDR3 is TGTGCCAGCACCACACCGGGACAGGGTGTGACCGGGGAGCTGTTTTTT.

This clonotype was picked up a small number of times. J is TRBJ2-2 and V is TRBV29-1; 9 bases map to TRBD2. CDR1 SQVTM and CDR2 ANQGSEA come from the germline V gene. V lost 3 bases and J lost 4; bases outside the gene matches: 9. CDR3 length: 16 amino acids. Written as DNA, the CDR3 is TGCAGCGTTGATAAGGGTAGCGGGAGAGTCACCGGGGAGCTGTTTTTT. Protein: CSVDKGSGRVTGELFF.

The chain uses TRBV23-1 and TRBJ2-3; no definite D call. TRBV23-1 is an ORF for which the function is uncertain. This CDR3 comprises 10 residues. V gave up 8 bases and J gave up 4 bases, with 4 bases separating them. The CDR3 here is CASLSDTQYF. CDR3 nucleotides: TGCGCCAGCCTTTCAGATACGCAGTATTTT.

This clonotype was seen ten or more times. The V call is TRBV10-3, the J call TRBJ1-6, with a tentative D call TRBD1 (6 bases). V lost 2 bases, J lost 7 bases, and 9 bases lay in between. Germline values: CDR1 ENHRY, CDR2 SYGVKD. The CDR3 totals 14 residues. The CDR3 loop reads CAISEGQSNSPLHF. CDR3 coding DNA: TGTGCCATCAGTGAGGGACAGTCAAATTCACCCCTCCACTTT.

This sequence joins TRBV7-9 and TRBJ2-1; tentative D call: TRBD2 (6 bases). CDR1 and CDR2 from the germline V gene are SEHNR and FQNEAQ (reference sequence). The CDR3 spans 15 residues. Trimming left V 5 bases short and J 1 base short, with 12 bases between. CDR3 DNA: TGTGCCAGCAGCGGGGAGGTAGGGTCCTACAATGAGCAGTTCTTC. It specifies CASSGEVGSYNEQFF.